The clone carrying this T cell receptor beta chain came up once. Its target is not known. This record comes from a study of T cells in tuberculosis. Study-wide points: Active tuberculosis patients had shorter CDR3-alpha; the beta difference was nonsignificant.

Data came from immunoSEQ multiplex PCR; TCRdb stores just in-frame clones and leaves some out. Of about 34,000 clones in the sample, around 97% were seen once. Germline V gene data show CDR1 as MGHRA and CDR2 as YSYEKL. The CDR3 is made up of 15 amino acids. J lost 7 bases, V lost 2 bases, and 9 bases had no gene match. The chain has TRBV4-1 and TRBJ1-1; the match to TRBD1 covers 8 bases. Sequenced: PBMCs. The sequence was collected from a donor aged 5-35 years with latent tuberculosis or without tuberculosis infection. The CDR3 DNA reads TGCGCCAGCAGCCAACAGGGGGCGCTTTCTGGTGAAGCTTTCTTT. It translates to CASSQQGALSGEAFF.